These T cell receptor beta chains were read from a single sample in a study of blood T cell repertoires in COVID-19. Assay: immunoSEQ multiplex PCR; the TCRdb copy retains only in-frame clones and omits some. This sample has roughly 100,000 clones; roughly 69% occur once, and the top ten carry around 6.3%. Sequenced material: peripheral blood. These TCRs come from a man older than 75 with acute or convalescent COVID-19. Each CDR3 is given with its conserved first and last residue. The D gene is left open where the match is weak. Part of the rows lack a size; the others show once, few, many or a class for expanded clones.

d_call: TRBD1
v_call: TRBV28
j_call: TRBJ2-1
clone_size: .
cdr3_nt: TGTGCCAGCAGTCTGGGACAGACTTACTCCTACAATGAGCAGTTCTTC
cdr3_aa: CASSLGQTYSYNEQFF

d_call: .
v_call: TRBV12-3/TRBV12-4
j_call: TRBJ1-5
clone_size: .
cdr3_nt: TGTGCCAGCAGTCTCCAGGGCCCGCCCCAGCATTTT
cdr3_aa: CASSLQGPPQHF

d_call: .
v_call: TRBV5-4
j_call: TRBJ2-1
clone_size: once
cdr3_nt: TGTGCCAGCAGCTTTTCCGGGACTCGCCAGTTCTTC
cdr3_aa: CASSFSGTRQFF

d_call: .
v_call: TRBV7-7
j_call: TRBJ1-1
clone_size: few
cdr3_nt: TGTGCCAGCAGCTCCAGGGTGAACACTGAAGCTTTCTTT
cdr3_aa: CASSSRVNTEAFF

d_call: TRBD1
v_call: TRBV28
j_call: TRBJ1-1
clone_size: .
cdr3_nt: TGTGCCAGCCACAAACCGGGACAGGGGATAACTGAAGCTTTCTTT
cdr3_aa: CASHKPGQGITEAFF

d_call: .
v_call: TRBV5-1
j_call: TRBJ2-5
clone_size: .
cdr3_nt: TGCGCCAGCAGCTTACAGGGTCAGGAGACCCAGTACTTC
cdr3_aa: CASSLQGQETQYF

d_call: .
v_call: TRBV6-5
j_call: TRBJ1-4
clone_size: .
cdr3_nt: TGTGCCAGCAGTTCCCGGGTCAGAGAAAAACTGTTTTTT
cdr3_aa: CASSSRVREKLFF

d_call: TRBD2
v_call: TRBV5-6
j_call: TRBJ2-2
clone_size: .
cdr3_nt: TGTGCCAGCACCCCCGACTGGCGGGAGTATAACACCGGGGAGCTGTTTTTT
cdr3_aa: CASTPDWREYNTGELFF

d_call: TRBD2
v_call: TRBV6-5
j_call: TRBJ2-1
clone_size: .
cdr3_nt: TGTGCCAGCAGTTACACGTTAGCGGGAGTGAATGAGCAGTTCTTC
cdr3_aa: CASSYTLAGVNEQFF

d_call: TRBD2
v_call: TRBV4-3
j_call: TRBJ2-7
clone_size: few
cdr3_nt: TGCGCCAGCAGCCAAGAAGCTAGCGGTTTCTACGAGCAGTACTTC
cdr3_aa: CASSQEASGFYEQYF

d_call: .
v_call: TRBV7-5
j_call: TRBJ2-7
clone_size: .
cdr3_nt: TGTGCCAGAAGCTCCCCGGGACTAGCGATTTACGAGCAGTACTTC
cdr3_aa: CARSSPGLAIYEQYF

d_call: TRBD2
v_call: TRBV29-1
j_call: TRBJ2-1
clone_size: .
cdr3_nt: TGCAGCGTTGAATTAAACATAGGGAGGGTGGGGAACAATGAGCAGTTCTTC
cdr3_aa: CSVELNIGRVGNNEQFF

d_call: TRBD2
v_call: TRBV5-3
j_call: TRBJ2-1
clone_size: .
cdr3_nt: TGTGCCAGAAGCGGAACCGGGACTAGCGGGAGCCCCCGCTCCTACAATGAGCAGTTCTTC
cdr3_aa: CARSGTGTSGSPRSYNEQFF

d_call: .
v_call: TRBV28
j_call: TRBJ2-5
clone_size: .
cdr3_nt: TGTGCCAGCAGTTTACGGAGAGGGTTGAAGACCCAGTACTTC
cdr3_aa: CASSLRRGLKTQYF

d_call: TRBD1
v_call: TRBV5-4
j_call: TRBJ2-6
clone_size: .
cdr3_nt: TGTGCCAGCAGCCAACAGGGGACTGGGGCCAACGTCCTGACTTTC
cdr3_aa: CASSQQGTGANVLTF

d_call: TRBD1
v_call: TRBV28
j_call: TRBJ1-3
clone_size: .
cdr3_nt: TGTGCCAGCAGTAGCGGACAGGGCAATTCTGGAAACACCATATATTTT
cdr3_aa: CASSSGQGNSGNTIYF

d_call: .
v_call: TRBV7-2
j_call: TRBJ2-5
clone_size: .
cdr3_nt: TGTGCCAGCAGCTTACAGGGGCAGGGTAAAGAGACCCAGTACTTC
cdr3_aa: CASSLQGQGKETQYF

d_call: TRBD1
v_call: TRBV28
j_call: TRBJ1-1
clone_size: .
cdr3_nt: TGTGCCAGCAGTTTAGGACAGGCTAACACTGAAGCTTTCTTT
cdr3_aa: CASSLGQANTEAFF

d_call: TRBD1
v_call: TRBV28
j_call: TRBJ1-4
clone_size: few
cdr3_nt: TGTGCCAGCAGCTCAACAGGGGATTTTTTAACTAATGAAAAACTGTTTTTT
cdr3_aa: CASSSTGDFLTNEKLFF

d_call: .
v_call: TRBV7-8
j_call: TRBJ2-3
clone_size: .
cdr3_nt: TGTGCCTGCAGCTTAATCGGGGCAGATACGCAGTATTTT
cdr3_aa: CACSLIGADTQYF

d_call: .
v_call: TRBV6-5
j_call: TRBJ1-2
clone_size: .
cdr3_nt: TGTGCCAGCAGTTACTCGAGGCAGGGAGGCTACACCTTC
cdr3_aa: CASSYSRQGGYTF

d_call: .
v_call: TRBV7-2
j_call: TRBJ1-3
clone_size: once
cdr3_nt: TGTGCCAGCAGCTTAAGCGCCGGCTCTGGAAACACCATATATTTT
cdr3_aa: CASSLSAGSGNTIYF

d_call: TRBD2
v_call: TRBV3-1/TRBV3-2
j_call: TRBJ2-1
clone_size: .
cdr3_nt: TGTGCCAGCAGCCAAGACCCGACTAGCGTATACAATGAGCAGTTCTTC
cdr3_aa: CASSQDPTSVYNEQFF

d_call: TRBD1
v_call: TRBV19
j_call: TRBJ1-5
clone_size: .
cdr3_nt: TGTGCCAGTAGTACCCCAGGACAGGGGTATCAGCCCCAGCATTTT
cdr3_aa: CASSTPGQGYQPQHF

d_call: .
v_call: TRBV7-9
j_call: TRBJ1-3
clone_size: .
cdr3_nt: TGTGCCAGCAGCTTAGTCTACTCTGGAAACACCATATATTTT
cdr3_aa: CASSLVYSGNTIYF

d_call: TRBD2
v_call: TRBV11-2
j_call: TRBJ2-7
clone_size: once
cdr3_nt: TGTGCCAGCAGCTCACACCTAGCGGGAGTGGGCGAGCAGTACTTC
cdr3_aa: CASSSHLAGVGEQYF

d_call: .
v_call: TRBV3-1/TRBV3-2
j_call: TRBJ2-5
clone_size: .
cdr3_nt: TGTGCCAGCAGCCAAAAGGGGCTGGAGACCCAGTACTTC
cdr3_aa: CASSQKGLETQYF

d_call: .
v_call: TRBV18
j_call: TRBJ2-5
clone_size: .
cdr3_nt: TGTGCCAGCTCAGCCCTTAGTGGGCACCAAGAGACCCAGTACTTC
cdr3_aa: CASSALSGHQETQYF

d_call: TRBD2
v_call: TRBV6-2/TRBV6-3
j_call: TRBJ2-3
clone_size: .
cdr3_nt: TGTGCCAGCAGTTATTCCAACGGGAGGACATTTGGGGATACGCAGTATTTT
cdr3_aa: CASSYSNGRTFGDTQYF

d_call: .
v_call: TRBV11-2
j_call: TRBJ1-6
clone_size: .
cdr3_nt: TGTGCCAGCAGCTTCAATAATTCACCCCTCCACTTT
cdr3_aa: CASSFNNSPLHF

d_call: TRBD1
v_call: TRBV4-3
j_call: TRBJ1-3
clone_size: few
cdr3_nt: TGCGCCAGCAGCCAGATCCTGGGGACAGGGACAGGAAACACCATATATTTT
cdr3_aa: CASSQILGTGTGNTIYF

d_call: TRBD2
v_call: TRBV11-2
j_call: TRBJ2-5
clone_size: .
cdr3_nt: TGTGCCAGCAGCTTTGGGGGGAGGGCCCTAGAGACCCAGTACTTC
cdr3_aa: CASSFGGRALETQYF

d_call: TRBD2
v_call: TRBV18
j_call: TRBJ2-5
clone_size: .
cdr3_nt: TGTGCCAGCTCGCCGCGGACTAGCGAGCAAGAGACCCAGTACTTC
cdr3_aa: CASSPRTSEQETQYF

d_call: TRBD2
v_call: TRBV5-1
j_call: TRBJ2-3
clone_size: .
cdr3_nt: TGCGCCAGCAGCCCCCTAGCGGGAGTGAGCCCAGATACGCAGTATTTT
cdr3_aa: CASSPLAGVSPDTQYF

d_call: TRBD2
v_call: TRBV7-2
j_call: TRBJ2-7
clone_size: .
cdr3_nt: TGTGCCAGCAGCCAATCGACGGGACTAGCGGGACCATACGAGCAGTACTTC
cdr3_aa: CASSQSTGLAGPYEQYF

d_call: TRBD2
v_call: TRBV5-1
j_call: TRBJ2-1
clone_size: .
cdr3_nt: TGCGCCAGCAGCCCGGGACTAGCGGAGGTGGATGAGCAGTTCTTC
cdr3_aa: CASSPGLAEVDEQFF

d_call: .
v_call: TRBV18
j_call: TRBJ1-3
clone_size: .
cdr3_nt: TGTGCCAGCTCAACTCAGGGTTCTGGAAACACCATATATTTT
cdr3_aa: CASSTQGSGNTIYF

d_call: .
v_call: TRBV6-1
j_call: TRBJ2-3
clone_size: .
cdr3_nt: TGTGCCAGCAGTGAAACCGACAGGAGGACAGATACGCAGTATTTT
cdr3_aa: CASSETDRRTDTQYF

d_call: .
v_call: TRBV11-1
j_call: TRBJ2-5
clone_size: .
cdr3_nt: TGTGCCAGCAGCCCGGGGGTCCAAGAGACCCAGTACTTC
cdr3_aa: CASSPGVQETQYF

d_call: .
v_call: TRBV5-6
j_call: TRBJ1-1
clone_size: medium-sized
cdr3_nt: TGTGCCAGCCATTACCCAGGGGCTATGAACACTGAAGCTTTCTTT
cdr3_aa: CASHYPGAMNTEAFF

d_call: .
v_call: TRBV7-9
j_call: TRBJ2-3
clone_size: few
cdr3_nt: TGTGCCAGCAGCTTGCGGGATTTCACAGATACGCAGTATTTT
cdr3_aa: CASSLRDFTDTQYF

d_call: .
v_call: TRBV2
j_call: TRBJ2-5
clone_size: .
cdr3_nt: TGTGCCAGCATTGCGGGGGAGACCCAGTACTTC
cdr3_aa: CASIAGETQYF

d_call: .
v_call: TRBV18
j_call: TRBJ1-2
clone_size: once
cdr3_nt: TGTGCCAGCTCACCGGCAGGGGCGCGTGGTGGCTACACCTTC
cdr3_aa: CASSPAGARGGYTF

d_call: .
v_call: TRBV28
j_call: TRBJ1-1
clone_size: .
cdr3_nt: TGTGCCACCATTTCTGGACAGAACACTGAAGCTTTCTTT
cdr3_aa: CATISGQNTEAFF

d_call: .
v_call: TRBV7-9
j_call: TRBJ2-3
clone_size: .
cdr3_nt: TGTGCCAGCAGCTTAGTTCGGAGCACAGATACGCAGTATTTT
cdr3_aa: CASSLVRSTDTQYF

d_call: .
v_call: TRBV6-1
j_call: TRBJ2-3
clone_size: .
cdr3_nt: TGTGCCAGCAGTGAGGTCGGGAGTAACGCAGATACGCAGTATTTT
cdr3_aa: CASSEVGSNADTQYF

d_call: TRBD1
v_call: TRBV6-5
j_call: TRBJ1-1
clone_size: medium-sized
cdr3_nt: TGTGCCAGCAGCCTCCGACAGGGGATGAACACTGAAGCTTTCTTT
cdr3_aa: CASSLRQGMNTEAFF

d_call: .
v_call: TRBV5-5
j_call: TRBJ1-3
clone_size: .
cdr3_nt: TGTGCCAGCAGCTTAGAGGGTTCTGGAAACACCATATATTTT
cdr3_aa: CASSLEGSGNTIYF

d_call: .
v_call: TRBV6-5
j_call: TRBJ2-7
clone_size: .
cdr3_nt: TGTGCCAGCCGCCGGACAGTCCTTTCCGAGCAGTACTTC
cdr3_aa: CASRRTVLSEQYF

d_call: TRBD2
v_call: TRBV28
j_call: TRBJ2-1
clone_size: .
cdr3_nt: TGTGCCAGCAGTTCTCCCGGGACTAGTAACTATGAGCAGTTCTTC
cdr3_aa: CASSSPGTSNYEQFF

d_call: .
v_call: TRBV7-6
j_call: TRBJ2-6
clone_size: .
cdr3_nt: TGTGCCAGCAGCTTAGACAGCCTCTCTGGGGCCAACGTCCTGACTTTC
cdr3_aa: CASSLDSLSGANVLTF

d_call: .
v_call: TRBV4-3
j_call: TRBJ1-1
clone_size: .
cdr3_nt: TGCGCCAGCAGCTCAGATGGAGGTGGAAACACTGAAGCTTTCTTT
cdr3_aa: CASSSDGGGNTEAFF

d_call: .
v_call: TRBV1
j_call: TRBJ1-2
clone_size: once
cdr3_nt: TGCACCAGCAGCCAAGTGGAGGGGCTGGACTATGGCTACACCTTC
cdr3_aa: CTSSQVEGLDYGYTF

d_call: .
v_call: TRBV3-1/TRBV3-2
j_call: TRBJ2-7
clone_size: .
cdr3_nt: TGTGCCAGCAGCCCCGGATCTGACAGGGAGCAGTACTTC
cdr3_aa: CASSPGSDREQYF